This TCR beta chain emerged from a study of shared clonotypes between healthy human individuals. Study overall: Donors were two women and a few men aged 18 to 49. General study findings and limits: Rarefaction exposed incomplete sorted-subset sequencing despite large depth.

With respect to this clone: As yet, its antigen is unknown. Other nucleotide sequences from this sample produce the same CDR3.

Clones were read by immunoSEQ multiplex PCR, and TCRdb kept only the in-frame ones, dropping some. Among 1,500,000 or so clones listed, 98% were seen once. Donors comprised healthy HIV-negative adults lacking recent acute infections or vaccinations. The study drew all its donors from Caucasian adults living in Nashville, Tennessee. The CDR3 loop spans 12 amino acids. Germline V gives CDR1 MNHEY, CDR2 SVGAGI. V was cut by 6 bases and J by 0 bases, with 6 bases left in between. This chain connects TRBV6-5 to TRBJ2-7; D is perhaps TRBD1 or TRBD2 (5 bases each). This sequence originates from a man between 25 and 39 years old in good health. The sample consisted of naive CD4+ T cells sorted from blood. As for subset: CD45RA+ positively selected. The CDR3, as DNA: TGTGCCAGCAGCGGGACCTCCTACGAGCAGTACTTC. It translates to CASSGTSYEQYF.